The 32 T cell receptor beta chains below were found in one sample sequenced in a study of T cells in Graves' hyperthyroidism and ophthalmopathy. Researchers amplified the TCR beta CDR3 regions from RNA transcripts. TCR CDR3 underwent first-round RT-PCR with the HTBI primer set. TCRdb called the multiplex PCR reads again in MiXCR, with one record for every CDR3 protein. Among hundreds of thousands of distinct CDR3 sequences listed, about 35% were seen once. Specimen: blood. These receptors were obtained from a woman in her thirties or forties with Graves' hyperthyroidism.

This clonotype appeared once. The CDR3 DNA sequence: TGTGCCAGCTCACCACCGTGGCAGGGGGGATCCGAGCAGTACTTC. Its protein product is CASSPPWQGGSEQYF. V gene TRBV18 combines with J gene TRBJ2-7, with a weak D call TRBD1 (7 bases). The CDR3 runs to 15 residues. Germline CDR1 KGHSH, CDR2 LQKENI. V gave up 0 bases and J gave up 6 bases, with 15 bases separating them.

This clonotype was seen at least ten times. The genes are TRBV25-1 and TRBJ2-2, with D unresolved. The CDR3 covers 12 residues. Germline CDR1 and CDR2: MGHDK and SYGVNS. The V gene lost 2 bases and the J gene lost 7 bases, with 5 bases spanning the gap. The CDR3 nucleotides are TGTGCCAGCAGTGAAGTGGACGGGGAGCTGTTTTTT. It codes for CASSEVDGELFF.

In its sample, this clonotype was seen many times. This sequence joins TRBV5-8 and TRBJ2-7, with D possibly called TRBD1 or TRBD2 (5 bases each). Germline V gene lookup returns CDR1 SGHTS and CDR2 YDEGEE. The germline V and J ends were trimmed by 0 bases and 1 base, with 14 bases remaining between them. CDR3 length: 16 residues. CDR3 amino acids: CASSLAGAGLSYEQYF. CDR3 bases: TGTGCCAGCAGCTTGGCCGGGGCAGGGCTTTCCTACGAGCAGTACTTC.

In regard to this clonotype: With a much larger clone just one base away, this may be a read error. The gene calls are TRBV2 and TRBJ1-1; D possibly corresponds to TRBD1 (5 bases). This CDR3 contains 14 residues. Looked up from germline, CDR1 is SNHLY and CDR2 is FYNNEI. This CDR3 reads CASMAGLTNAEAFF. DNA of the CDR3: TGTGCCAGCATGGCAGGGTTAACGAACGCTGAAGCTTTCTTT.

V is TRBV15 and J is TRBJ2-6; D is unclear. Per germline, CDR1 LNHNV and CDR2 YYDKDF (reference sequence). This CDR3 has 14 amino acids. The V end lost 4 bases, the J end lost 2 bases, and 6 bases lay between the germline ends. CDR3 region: CATSIGTGANVLTF. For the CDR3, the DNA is TGTGCCACCAGCATAGGGACTGGGGCCAACGTCCTGACTTTC.

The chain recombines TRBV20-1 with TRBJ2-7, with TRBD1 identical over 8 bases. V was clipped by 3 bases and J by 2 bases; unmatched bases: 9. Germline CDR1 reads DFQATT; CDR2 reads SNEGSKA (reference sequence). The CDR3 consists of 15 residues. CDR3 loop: CSASSRQGSPYEQYF. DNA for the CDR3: TGCAGTGCTAGTTCAAGACAGGGGTCCCCCTACGAGCAGTACTTC.

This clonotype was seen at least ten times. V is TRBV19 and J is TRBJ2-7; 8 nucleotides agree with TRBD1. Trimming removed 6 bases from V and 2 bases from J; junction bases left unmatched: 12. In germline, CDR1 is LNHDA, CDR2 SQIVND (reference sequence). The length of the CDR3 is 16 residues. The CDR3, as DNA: TGTGCCAGTAGCCTCGCCGACAGGGGTCGACCCTACGAGCAGTACTTC. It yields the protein CASSLADRGRPYEQYF.

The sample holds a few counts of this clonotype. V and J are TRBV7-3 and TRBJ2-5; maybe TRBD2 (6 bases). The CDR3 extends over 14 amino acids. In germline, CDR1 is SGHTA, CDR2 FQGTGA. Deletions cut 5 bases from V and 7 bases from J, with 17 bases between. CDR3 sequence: CASSPGSGEGTQYF. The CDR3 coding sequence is TGTGCCAGCAGCCCGGGTAGCGGTGAGGGGACCCAGTACTTC.

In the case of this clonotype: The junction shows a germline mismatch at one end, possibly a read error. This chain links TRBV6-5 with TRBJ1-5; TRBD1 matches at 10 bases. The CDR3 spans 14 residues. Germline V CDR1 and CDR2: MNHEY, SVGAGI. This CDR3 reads CAISYGTGAQPQHF. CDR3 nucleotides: TGTGCCATCAGTTACGGGACAGGGGCTCAGCCCCAGCATTTT.

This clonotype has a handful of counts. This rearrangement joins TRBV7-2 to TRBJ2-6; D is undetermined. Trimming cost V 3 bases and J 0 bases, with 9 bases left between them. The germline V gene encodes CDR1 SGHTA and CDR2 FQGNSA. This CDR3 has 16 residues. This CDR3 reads CASSFQVASGANVLTF. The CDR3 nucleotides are TGTGCCAGCAGCTTTCAGGTGGCCTCTGGGGCCAACGTCCTGACTTTC.

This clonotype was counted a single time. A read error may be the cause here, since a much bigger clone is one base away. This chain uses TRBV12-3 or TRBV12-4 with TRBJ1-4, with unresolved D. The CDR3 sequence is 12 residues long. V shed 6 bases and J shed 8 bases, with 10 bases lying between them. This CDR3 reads CASRGGVEKLFF. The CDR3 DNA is TGTGCCAGCAGGGGTGGTGTCGAAAAACTGTTTTTT.

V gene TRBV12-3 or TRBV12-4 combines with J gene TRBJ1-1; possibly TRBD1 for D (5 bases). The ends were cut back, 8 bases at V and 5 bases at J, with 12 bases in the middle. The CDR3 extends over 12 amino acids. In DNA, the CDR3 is TGTGCCAGCCTCTTCGGGGGGACTGAAGCTTTCTTT. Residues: CASLFGGTEAFF.

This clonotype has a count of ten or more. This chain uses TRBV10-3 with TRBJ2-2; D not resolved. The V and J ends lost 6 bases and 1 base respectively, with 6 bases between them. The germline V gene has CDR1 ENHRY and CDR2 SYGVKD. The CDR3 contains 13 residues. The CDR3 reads CAISGQNTGELFF. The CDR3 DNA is TGTGCCATCAGCGGGCAGAACACCGGGGAGCTGTTTTTT.

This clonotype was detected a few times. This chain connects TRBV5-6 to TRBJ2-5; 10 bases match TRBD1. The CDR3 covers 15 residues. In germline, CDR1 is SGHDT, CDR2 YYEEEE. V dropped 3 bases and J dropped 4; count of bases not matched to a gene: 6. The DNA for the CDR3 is TGTGCCAGCAGCTCTCGGACAGGGGGGTTAGAGACCCAGTACTTC. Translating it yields CASSSRTGGLETQYF.

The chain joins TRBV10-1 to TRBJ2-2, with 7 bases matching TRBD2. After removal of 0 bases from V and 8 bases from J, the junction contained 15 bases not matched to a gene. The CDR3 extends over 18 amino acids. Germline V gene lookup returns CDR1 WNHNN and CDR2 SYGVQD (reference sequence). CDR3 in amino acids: CASSESTSSRTLGGELFF. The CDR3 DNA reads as TGCGCCAGCAGTGAGTCGACTAGCAGCCGCACCCTGGGGGGGGAGCTGTTTTTT.

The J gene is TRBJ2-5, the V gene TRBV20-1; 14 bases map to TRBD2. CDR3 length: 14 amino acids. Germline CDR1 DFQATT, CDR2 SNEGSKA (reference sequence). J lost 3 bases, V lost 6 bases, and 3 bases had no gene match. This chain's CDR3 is CSAPGLAGEETQYF. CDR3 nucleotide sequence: TGCAGTGCCCCGGGACTAGCGGGAGAAGAGACCCAGTACTTC.

CDR3 in DNA: TGTGCCAGCAGCGGGGTCAGGGCCCGCGAGCAGTACTTC. Protein sequence: CASSGVRAREQYF. The chain employs TRBV27 and TRBJ2-7; D is possibly TRBD1 or TRBD2 (5 bases each). The CDR3 contains 13 residues. CDR1 and CDR2 from the germline V gene are MNHEY and SMNVEV (reference sequence). With 6 bases removed from V and 6 bases from J, the gap between germline ends came to 15 bases.

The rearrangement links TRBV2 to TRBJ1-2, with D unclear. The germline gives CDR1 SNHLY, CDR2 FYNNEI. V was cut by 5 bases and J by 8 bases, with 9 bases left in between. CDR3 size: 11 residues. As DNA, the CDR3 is TGTGCCAGCAGTAGCCAGCGGGGCTACACCTTC. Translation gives CASSSQRGYTF. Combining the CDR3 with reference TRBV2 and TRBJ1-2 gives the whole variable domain EPEVTQTPSHQVTQMGQEVILRCVPISNHLYFYWYRQILGQKVEFLVSFYNNEISEKSEIFDDQFSVERPDGSNFTLKIRSTKLEDSAMYFCASSSQRGYTFGSGTRLTVV.

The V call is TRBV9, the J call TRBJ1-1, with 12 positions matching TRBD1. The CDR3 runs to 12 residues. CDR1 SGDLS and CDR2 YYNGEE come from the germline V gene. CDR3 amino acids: CEGPGQGALAFF. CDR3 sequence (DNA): TGTGAGGGGCCGGGACAGGGGGCGTTGGCTTTCTTT.

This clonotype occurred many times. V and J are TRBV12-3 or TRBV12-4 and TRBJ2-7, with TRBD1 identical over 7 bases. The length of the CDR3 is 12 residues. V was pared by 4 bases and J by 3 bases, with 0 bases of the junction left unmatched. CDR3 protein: CASSYRGYEQYF. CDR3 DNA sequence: TGTGCCAGCAGTTACAGGGGCTACGAGCAGTACTTC.

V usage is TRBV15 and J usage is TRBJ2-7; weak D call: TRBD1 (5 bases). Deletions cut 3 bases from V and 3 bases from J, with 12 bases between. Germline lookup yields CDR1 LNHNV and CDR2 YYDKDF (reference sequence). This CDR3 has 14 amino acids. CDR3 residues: CATSSSDRDYEQYF. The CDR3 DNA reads TGTGCCACCAGCAGTTCCGACAGAGACTACGAGCAGTACTTC. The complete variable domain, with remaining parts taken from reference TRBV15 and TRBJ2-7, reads DAMVIQNPRYQVTQFGKPVTLSCSQTLNHNVMYWYQQKSSQAPKLLFHYYDKDFNNEADTPDNFQSRRPNTSFCFLDIRSPGLGDTAMYLCATSSSDRDYEQYFGPGTRLTVT.

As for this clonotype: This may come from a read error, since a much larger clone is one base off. The CDR3 region is CASSPSPGQGIASNQPRHF. The CDR3 coding sequence is TGTGCCAGCAGCCCGTCCCCGGGACAGGGGATCGCGAGCAATCAGCCCCGGCATTTT. The J gene is TRBJ1-5, the V gene TRBV5-4; 10 bases line up with TRBD1. Germline values: CDR1 SGHNT, CDR2 YYREEE (reference sequence). The CDR3 runs to 19 residues.

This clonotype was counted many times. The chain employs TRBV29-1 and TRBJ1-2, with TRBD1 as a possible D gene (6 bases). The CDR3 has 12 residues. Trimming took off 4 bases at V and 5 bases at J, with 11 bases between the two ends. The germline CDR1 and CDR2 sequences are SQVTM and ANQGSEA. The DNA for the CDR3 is TGCAGCGTTGTAGGACAGCCTTATGGCTACACCTTC. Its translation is CSVVGQPYGYTF.

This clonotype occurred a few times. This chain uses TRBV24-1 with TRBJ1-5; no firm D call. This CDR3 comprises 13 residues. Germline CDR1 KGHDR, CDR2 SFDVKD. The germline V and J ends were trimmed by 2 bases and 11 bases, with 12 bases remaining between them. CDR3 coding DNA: TGTGCCACCAGTGATTCGACCCAAGGGACCCAGCATTTT. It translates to CATSDSTQGTQHF.

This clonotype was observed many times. Written as DNA, the CDR3 is TGCAGCGTTCGACAGTTTCCGGGGACCGCCGAGCAGTACTTC. Translation gives CSVRQFPGTAEQYF. The chain uses TRBV29-1 and TRBJ2-7; either TRBD1 or TRBD2 may supply D (5 bases each). Trimming removed 5 bases from V and 6 bases from J, with 20 bases in between. The CDR3 runs to 14 residues. Germline CDR1 reads SQVTM; CDR2 reads ANQGSEA.

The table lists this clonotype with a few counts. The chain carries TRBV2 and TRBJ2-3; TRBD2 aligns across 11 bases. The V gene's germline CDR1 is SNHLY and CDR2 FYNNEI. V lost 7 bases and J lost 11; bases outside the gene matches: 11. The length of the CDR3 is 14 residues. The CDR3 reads CASMSTSGSVEQYF. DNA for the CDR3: TGTGCCAGCATGTCTACTAGCGGGAGCGTTGAGCAGTATTTT.

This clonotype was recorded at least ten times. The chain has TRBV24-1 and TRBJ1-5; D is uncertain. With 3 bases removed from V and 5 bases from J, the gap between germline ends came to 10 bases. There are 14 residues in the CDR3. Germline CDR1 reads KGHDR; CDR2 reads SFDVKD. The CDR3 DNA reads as TGTGCCACCAGTGATACGGAGGGATATCAGCCCCAGCATTTT. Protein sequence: CATSDTEGYQPQHF.

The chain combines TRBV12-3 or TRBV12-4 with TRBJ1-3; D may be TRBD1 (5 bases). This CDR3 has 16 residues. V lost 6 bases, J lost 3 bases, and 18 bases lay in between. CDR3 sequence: CASRSPQGGFGNTIYF. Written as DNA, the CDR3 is TGTGCCAGCAGATCTCCCCAGGGCGGTTTTGGAAACACCATATATTTT.

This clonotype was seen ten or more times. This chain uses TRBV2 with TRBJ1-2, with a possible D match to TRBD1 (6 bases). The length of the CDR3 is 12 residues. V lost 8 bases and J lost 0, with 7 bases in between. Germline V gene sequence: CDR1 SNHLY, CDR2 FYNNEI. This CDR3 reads CASGTSNYGYTF. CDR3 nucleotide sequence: TGTGCCAGCGGGACATCTAACTATGGCTACACCTTC.

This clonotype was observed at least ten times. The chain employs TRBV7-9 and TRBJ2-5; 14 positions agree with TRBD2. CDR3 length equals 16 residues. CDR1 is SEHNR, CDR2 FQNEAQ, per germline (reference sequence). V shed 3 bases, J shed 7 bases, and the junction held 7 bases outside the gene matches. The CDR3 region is CASSLGTSGSFGTQYF. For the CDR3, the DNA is TGTGCCAGCAGCTTGGGGACTAGCGGGAGCTTCGGGACCCAGTACTTC.

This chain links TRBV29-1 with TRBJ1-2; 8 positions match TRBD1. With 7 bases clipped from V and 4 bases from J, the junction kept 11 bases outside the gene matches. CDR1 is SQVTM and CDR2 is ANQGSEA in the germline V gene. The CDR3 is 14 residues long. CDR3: CSASSVGQGYGYTF. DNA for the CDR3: TGCAGCGCCAGCAGTGTAGGACAGGGCTATGGCTACACCTTC.

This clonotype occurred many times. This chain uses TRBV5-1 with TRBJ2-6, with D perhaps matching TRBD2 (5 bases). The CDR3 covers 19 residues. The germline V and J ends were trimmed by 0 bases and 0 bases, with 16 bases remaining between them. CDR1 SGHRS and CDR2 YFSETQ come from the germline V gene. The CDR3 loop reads CASSLVRPIAGSGANVLTF. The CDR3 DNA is TGCGCCAGCAGCTTGGTGAGGCCAATCGCGGGCTCTGGGGCCAACGTCCTGACTTTC. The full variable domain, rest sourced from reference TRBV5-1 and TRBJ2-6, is KAGVTQTPRYLIKTRGQQVTLSCSPISGHRSVSWYQQTPGQGLQFLFEYFSETQRNKGNFPGRFSGRQFSNSRSEMNVSTLELGDSALYLCASSLVRPIAGSGANVLTFGAGSRLTVL.